The rows below give T cell receptor beta chains drawn from one sample of a study of shared clonotypes between healthy human individuals. Produced via immunoSEQ multiplex PCR; TCRdb's table is partial and in-frame only. The sample lists more than 2 million clones; around 93% were seen once. The specimen was naive CD8+ T cells from PBMCs. The source is a man aged 18-30 years in good health. Some clones in this sample may be carry-over from other donors' samples. The CDR3 runs from the conserved cysteine through the conserved F or W. A D gene is named only where the DNA matches it firmly. Only part of the rows carry a size: once, few, many, or a class if the clone is expanded.

clone size	D gene	J gene	V gene	CDR3 protein	CDR3 DNA
-	TRBD2	TRBJ2-1	TRBV5-1	CASSLGRGLYNEQFF	TGCGCCAGCAGCTTGGGGCGGGGGTTGTACAATGAGCAGTTCTTC
-	TRBD2	TRBJ2-7	TRBV5-1	CASSPYGLESSYEQYF	TGCGCCAGCAGCCCGTATGGACTAGAGAGCTCCTACGAGCAGTACTTC
-	-	TRBJ2-1	TRBV29-1	CSVEDIFRSNTYNEQFF	TGCAGCGTTGAAGATATATTCCGGAGTAACACCTACAATGAGCAGTTCTTC
-	-	TRBJ2-7	TRBV27	CASSFSGAFREQYF	TGTGCCAGCAGTTTCTCAGGGGCTTTTCGGGAGCAGTACTTC
-	-	TRBJ2-7	TRBV4-3	CASSQEAGFSYEQYF	TGCGCCAGCAGCCAAGAGGCGGGATTCTCCTACGAGCAGTACTTC
-	-	TRBJ2-1	TRBV7-6	CASSAAHNEQFF	TGTGCCAGCAGCGCGGCGCACAATGAGCAGTTCTTC
-	TRBD2	TRBJ2-1	TRBV27	CASRFTGTSNEQFF	TGTGCCAGCAGATTTACCGGGACTAGCAATGAGCAGTTCTTC
-	TRBD1	TRBJ2-2	TRBV27	CASNTGDGELFF	TGTGCCAGCAATACAGGGGACGGGGAGCTGTTTTTT
-	TRBD1	TRBJ2-5	TRBV7-6	CASSPGQGYQETQYF	TGTGCCAGCAGCCCCGGACAGGGGTACCAAGAGACCCAGTACTTC
-	-	TRBJ2-7	TRBV10-3	CAISEIHSSYEQYF	TGTGCCATCAGTGAGATTCACAGCTCCTACGAGCAGTACTTC
once	-	TRBJ1-2	TRBV13	CASSLGRQDYGYTF	TGTGCCAGCAGCTTAGGCCGGCAGGACTATGGCTACACCTTC
few	-	TRBJ1-2	TRBV27	CASTPRGSVGGYTF	TGTGCCAGCACCCCCAGAGGGTCGGTAGGTGGCTACACCTTC
-	TRBD1	TRBJ2-7	TRBV28	CASSKGQGSYEQYF	TGTGCCAGCAGTAAGGGACAGGGCTCCTACGAGCAGTACTTC
-	-	TRBJ2-7	TRBV4-3	CASSQDGRALGSYEQYF	TGCGCCAGCAGCCAAGATGGTAGAGCTTTAGGCTCCTACGAGCAGTACTTC